This T cell receptor (beta chain) was sequenced during a study of cytomegalovirus exposure and HLA in healthy donors. Background on the study: Falling in the Caucasian-associated ancestry cluster were less than 85% of under 500 genotyped donors.

Comments on this clone: What it binds is not known.

Study-level results: On later analysis, the bulk of CMV-associated TCR beta chains appeared to be HLA-restricted. Earlier results showed most TCR beta V segments being productive about 87% or about 30% of the time.

Vbeta (60) and Jbeta (13) primers were used in the PCR. The table came from immunoSEQ multiplex PCR; TCRdb's copy has only in-frame clones and leaves some out. The data show some 87,000 clones, with approximately 79% seen just once and 22% held by the top ten. The sample taken for sequencing was PBMCs. This TCR was sampled from a woman in her 40s in good health and CMV-seropositive.

The CDR3 nucleotides are TGTGCCAGCAGTTTACAAGACTCACCGAGGAGCGAGCAGTACTTC. Translating it yields CASSLQDSPRSEQYF. The V and J genes are TRBV2 and TRBJ2-7; D not certain. Trimming took 5 bases from V and 6 from J, leaving 20 bases between them. Per germline, CDR1 SNHLY and CDR2 FYNNEI. The length of the CDR3 is 15 residues. Full variable domain (missing parts from reference TRBV2 and TRBJ2-7): EPEVTQTPSHQVTQMGQEVILRCVPISNHLYFYWYRQILGQKVEFLVSFYNNEISEKSEIFDDQFSVERPDGSNFTLKIRSTKLEDSAMYFCASSLQDSPRSEQYFGPGTRLTVT.